What follows are 6 T cell receptor beta chains derived from one specimen sequenced in a study of shared clonotypes between healthy human individuals. CD45RO-negative, CCR7-selected cells formed the naive CD8 fraction, which excluded terminally differentiated effector memory CD45RA+ cells. Data came from immunoSEQ multiplex PCR; TCRdb stores just in-frame clones and leaves some out. The table lists about 2.1 million clones, 93% of them singletons, with less than 2% in the top ten. Material for sequencing was naive CD8+ T cells from PBMCs. These receptors were collected from a man younger than 35 in good health. Some clones in this sample may be carry-over from other donors' samples.

This clone was seen once. The V call is TRBV15, the J call TRBJ2-1, with TRBD2 identical over 14 bases. This CDR3 spans 14 amino acids. The trim removed 11 bases at V and 8 bases at J, leaving 8 bases unmatched. Germline assignment: CDR1 LNHNV and CDR2 YYDKDF (reference sequence). The CDR3 DNA reads as TGTGCCCCGCTGGGGACTAGCGGGAGAGATGAGCAGTTCTTC. It yields the protein CAPLGTSGRDEQFF. Filled out from reference TRBV15 and TRBJ2-1, the complete variable domain reads DAMVIQNPRYQVTQFGKPVTLSCSQTLNHNVMYWYQQKSSQAPKLLFHYYDKDFNNEADTPDNFQSRRPNTSFCFLDIRSPGLGDTAMYLCAPLGTSGRDEQFFGPGTRLTVL.

The gene calls are TRBV11-2 and TRBJ2-4; no clear D. The CDR3 is 19 residues long. V lost 0 bases and J 0 bases, leaving 18 bases between the germline ends. The germline V gene has CDR1 SGHAT and CDR2 FQNNGV. The CDR3 loop reads CASSLDLRLAVIAKNIQYF. The CDR3 DNA reads as TGTGCCAGCAGCTTAGATCTAAGGTTGGCAGTAATAGCCAAAAACATTCAGTACTTC.

The V and J genes are TRBV7-2 and TRBJ1-6; no clear D gene. V was clipped by 4 bases and J by 7 bases, with 11 bases between them. The germline CDR1 and CDR2 sequences are SGHTA and FQGNSA. CDR3 length equals 14 residues. The chain's CDR3 is CASSSTRVNSPLHF. The CDR3 DNA is TGTGCCAGCAGCTCGACCCGCGTCAATTCACCCCTCCACTTT.

J is TRBJ2-1 and V is TRBV4-1; TRBD2 agrees at 7 bases. This CDR3 comprises 17 residues. The junction had 11 bases not matched to a gene; V was cut back by 4 bases and J by 2 bases. Germline V gives CDR1 MGHRA, CDR2 YSYEKL. As DNA, the CDR3 is TGCGCCAGCAGCCCATTGGTAGGCGGGAGTCCCTACAATGAGCAGTTCTTC. This gives the protein CASSPLVGGSPYNEQFF.

The CDR3 DNA follows: TGTGCCAGCAGCGCGGGGGATCCTGCCTACGAGCAGTACTTC. It specifies CASSAGDPAYEQYF. The rearrangement links TRBV9 to TRBJ2-7; possible D gene TRBD2, 6 bases. The CDR3 consists of 14 residues. In germline, CDR1 is SGDLS, CDR2 YYNGEE. V lost 3 bases and J lost 2, with 12 bases in between.

V gene TRBV19 combines with J gene TRBJ2-1, with 8 nucleotides matching TRBD1. The CDR3 extends over 19 amino acids. Germline CDR1 reads LNHDA; CDR2 reads SQIVND (reference sequence). V gave up 4 bases and J gave up 4 bases; unmatched junction bases: 18. CDR3 in amino acids: CASSKRHVGGDRGYNEQFF. CDR3 coding DNA: TGTGCCAGTAGTAAACGTCACGTGGGTGGAGACAGGGGTTACAATGAGCAGTTCTTC. The whole variable domain, remainder taken from reference TRBV19 and TRBJ2-1, is DGGITQSPKYLFRKEGQNVTLSCEQNLNHDAMYWYRQDPGQGLRLIYYSQIVNDFQKGDIAEGYSVSREKKESFPLTVTSAQKNPTAFYLCASSKRHVGGDRGYNEQFFGPGTRLTVL.